The clone carrying this T cell receptor beta chain has more than one count but fewer than ten. Via MiXCR, TCRdb re-called the 5' RACE reads, giving one row per CDR3 protein. The data hold tens of thousands of distinct CDR3 sequences, with less than 15% observed a single time. The record originates from a study of early T cells in non-severe SARS-CoV-2 infection. Study-level information: Sequenced material consisted of bulk RNA (from unsorted whole blood), and chains were unpaired.

The germline gives CDR1 MDHEN, CDR2 SYDVKM. V lost 2 bases, J lost 2 bases, and 13 bases lay in between. This CDR3 region has 15 residues. Sequencing was carried out using whole blood. This rearrangement joins TRBV28 to TRBJ2-7; possible D gene TRBD2, 5 bases. The source of this sequence is an adult who was a healthcare worker with PCR-confirmed SARS-CoV-2 infection or an uninfected control (not recorded which). Here the CDR3 reads CASSLRRGAPYEQYF. The CDR3 coding sequence is TGTGCCAGCAGTTTAAGACGGGGTGCCCCCTACGAGCAGTACTTC.